A selection of T cell receptor beta chains follows, all from one sample in a study of naive and memory T cell subsets. A single record per CDR3 protein comes from TCRdb applying MiXCR to the UMI-ligation and nested PCR reads. This sample has 30,000 to 35,000 distinct CDR3 sequences, with about 6.2% found just once. Source: skin, taken from a tuberculin skin test site. The receptors here all came from an adult in good health. CDR3s include the opening cysteine and the closing phenylalanine or tryptophan. D genes are given only for firm matches. Only part of the rows carry a size: once, few, many, or a class if the clone is expanded.

j_gene: TRBJ2-3
len: 20
abundance: many
d_gene: TRBD2
v_gene: TRBV4-2
CDR3aa: CASSQSIRLAGGQRTDTQYF
CDR3nt: TGTGCCAGCAGCCAGTCAATACGACTAGCGGGGGGGCAACGCACAGATACGCAGTATTTT

j_gene: TRBJ2-2
len: 14
abundance: medium-sized
d_gene: -
v_gene: TRBV7-8
CDR3aa: CASSPGGLSGELFF
CDR3nt: TGTGCCAGCAGCCCGGGCGGTTTGAGCGGGGAGCTGTTTTTT

j_gene: TRBJ2-1
len: 16
abundance: many
d_gene: TRBD1
v_gene: TRBV6-1
CDR3aa: CASSEALGQGLNEQFF
CDR3nt: TGTGCCAGCAGTGAAGCGCTTGGACAGGGGTTAAATGAGCAGTTCTTC

j_gene: TRBJ2-2
len: 14
abundance: medium-sized
d_gene: TRBD1
v_gene: TRBV19
CDR3aa: CASKGGRNTGELFF
CDR3nt: TGTGCCAGTAAAGGGGGCCGAAACACCGGGGAGCTGTTTTTT

j_gene: TRBJ2-5
len: 15
abundance: many
d_gene: -
v_gene: TRBV11-2
CDR3aa: CASSLSPRQRETQYF
CDR3nt: TGTGCCAGCAGCCTCAGCCCGCGACAGAGGGAGACCCAGTACTTC

j_gene: TRBJ2-1
len: 14
abundance: many
d_gene: -
v_gene: TRBV7-9
CDR3aa: CASSPVLGGHEQFF
CDR3nt: TGTGCCAGCAGCCCCGTCCTGGGCGGCCATGAGCAGTTCTTC

j_gene: TRBJ2-2
len: 14
abundance: -
d_gene: -
v_gene: TRBV3-1
CDR3aa: CASSQDQNTGELFF
CDR3nt: TGTGCCAGCAGCCAAGATCAGAACACCGGGGAGCTGTTTTTT

j_gene: TRBJ1-2
len: 16
abundance: few
d_gene: TRBD1
v_gene: TRBV27
CDR3aa: CASSLTGDRVSYGYTF
CDR3nt: TGTGCCAGCAGTCTAACTGGGGACAGGGTCAGCTATGGCTACACCTTC

j_gene: TRBJ1-2
len: 14
abundance: many
d_gene: TRBD1
v_gene: TRBV20-1
CDR3aa: CSASGTENNYGYTF
CDR3nt: TGCAGTGCTAGCGGGACAGAAAATAACTATGGCTACACCTTC

j_gene: TRBJ2-1
len: 16
abundance: many
d_gene: TRBD2
v_gene: TRBV19
CDR3aa: CASQLAGGLSYNEQFF
CDR3nt: TGTGCCAGTCAGCTAGCGGGGGGCCTCTCCTACAATGAGCAGTTCTTC

j_gene: TRBJ2-1
len: 14
abundance: many
d_gene: -
v_gene: TRBV7-2
CDR3aa: CASSLDSSRNEQFF
CDR3nt: TGTGCCAGCAGCTTAGATTCTAGCCGCAATGAGCAGTTCTTC

j_gene: TRBJ2-2
len: 15
abundance: -
d_gene: -
v_gene: TRBV3-1
CDR3aa: CASSQPTETTGELFF
CDR3nt: TGTGCCAGCAGCCAGCCCACGGAGACCACCGGGGAGCTGTTTTTT

j_gene: TRBJ2-2
len: 15
abundance: medium-sized
d_gene: TRBD1
v_gene: TRBV9
CDR3aa: CASSSRDSNTGELFF
CDR3nt: TGTGCCAGCAGCAGCCGGGACAGTAACACCGGGGAGCTGTTTTTT

j_gene: TRBJ1-5
len: 15
abundance: many
d_gene: TRBD1
v_gene: TRBV7-8
CDR3aa: CASSFGQGGNQPQHF
CDR3nt: TGTGCCAGCAGCTTTGGACAGGGTGGCAATCAGCCCCAGCATTTT

j_gene: TRBJ1-2
len: 12
abundance: few
d_gene: -
v_gene: TRBV20-1
CDR3aa: CSADGTNYGYTF
CDR3nt: TGCAGTGCTGATGGTACTAACTATGGCTACACCTTC

j_gene: TRBJ1-2
len: 14
abundance: large
d_gene: TRBD1
v_gene: TRBV27
CDR3aa: CASSSGTGSKGYTF
CDR3nt: TGTGCCAGCAGTTCCGGGACAGGTTCGAAAGGCTACACCTTC

j_gene: TRBJ2-5
len: 13
abundance: many
d_gene: -
v_gene: TRBV12-3/TRBV12-4
CDR3aa: CASSFRERETQYF
CDR3nt: TGTGCCAGCAGTTTTAGGGAACGGGAGACCCAGTACTTC

j_gene: TRBJ2-3
len: 15
abundance: medium-sized
d_gene: -
v_gene: TRBV29-1
CDR3aa: CSVEDSSWGTDTQYF
CDR3nt: TGCAGCGTTGAAGATTCCAGCTGGGGCACAGATACGCAGTATTTT

j_gene: TRBJ2-3
len: 14
abundance: many
d_gene: TRBD1
v_gene: TRBV5-5
CDR3aa: CASSTDRSTDTQYF
CDR3nt: TGTGCCAGCAGCACGGACAGGAGCACAGATACGCAGTATTTT

j_gene: TRBJ2-1
len: 16
abundance: medium-sized
d_gene: -
v_gene: TRBV7-9
CDR3aa: CASSPAGAARVNEQFF
CDR3nt: TGTGCCAGCAGCCCAGCAGGCGCGGCCAGAGTCAATGAGCAGTTCTTC

j_gene: TRBJ1-2
len: 14
abundance: -
d_gene: -
v_gene: TRBV15
CDR3aa: CATSRAVLNYGYTF
CDR3nt: TGTGCCACCAGCAGAGCCGTTTTAAACTATGGCTACACCTTC

j_gene: TRBJ2-1
len: 17
abundance: medium-sized
d_gene: -
v_gene: TRBV11-2
CDR3aa: CASSLLGGASSYNEQFF
CDR3nt: TGTGCCAGCAGCTTACTTGGAGGGGCAAGCTCCTACAATGAGCAGTTCTTC

j_gene: TRBJ2-1
len: 13
abundance: many
d_gene: -
v_gene: TRBV12-3/TRBV12-4
CDR3aa: CASTHQREGEQFF
CDR3nt: TGTGCCAGCACTCATCAGCGAGAGGGTGAGCAGTTCTTC

j_gene: TRBJ2-4
len: 19
abundance: many
d_gene: TRBD1
v_gene: TRBV9
CDR3aa: CASSAPRDRGRLAKNIQYF
CDR3nt: TGTGCCAGCAGCGCCCCCCGGGACAGGGGAAGGCTAGCCAAAAACATTCAGTACTTC

j_gene: TRBJ2-7
len: 14
abundance: many
d_gene: TRBD1
v_gene: TRBV3-1
CDR3aa: CASSPGQGAGEQYF
CDR3nt: TGTGCCAGCAGCCCGGGACAGGGGGCGGGGGAGCAGTACTTC

j_gene: TRBJ2-3
len: 16
abundance: -
d_gene: -
v_gene: TRBV2
CDR3aa: CASSEWGGGSTDTQYF
CDR3nt: TGTGCCAGCAGTGAATGGGGAGGCGGTAGCACAGATACGCAGTATTTT

j_gene: TRBJ1-1
len: 15
abundance: -
d_gene: -
v_gene: TRBV6-5
CDR3aa: CASSSRPGHDTEAFF
CDR3nt: TGTGCCAGCAGTTCGAGACCGGGACACGACACTGAAGCTTTCTTT

j_gene: TRBJ2-7
len: 14
abundance: many
d_gene: TRBD1
v_gene: TRBV5-5
CDR3aa: CASSLTGEPYEQYF
CDR3nt: TGTGCCAGCAGCTTAACAGGGGAGCCCTACGAGCAGTACTTC

j_gene: TRBJ1-1
len: 12
abundance: -
d_gene: -
v_gene: TRBV20-1
CDR3aa: CSAGRGYTEAFF
CDR3nt: TGCAGTGCTGGCAGGGGATACACTGAAGCTTTCTTT

j_gene: TRBJ1-5
len: 15
abundance: -
d_gene: TRBD1
v_gene: TRBV6-2/TRBV6-3
CDR3aa: CASGPGQGGNQPQHF
CDR3nt: TGTGCCAGCGGGCCGGGACAGGGAGGAAATCAGCCCCAGCATTTT

j_gene: TRBJ2-1
len: 16
abundance: many
d_gene: -
v_gene: TRBV7-6
CDR3aa: CASSLEGAPSYNEQFF
CDR3nt: TGTGCCAGCAGCTTGGAGGGGGCCCCCTCCTACAATGAGCAGTTCTTC

j_gene: TRBJ2-7
len: 15
abundance: many
d_gene: TRBD1
v_gene: TRBV6-5
CDR3aa: CASSYSDRGDYEQYF
CDR3nt: TGTGCCAGCAGTTACTCGGACAGGGGTGACTACGAGCAGTACTTC

j_gene: TRBJ1-2
len: 13
abundance: -
d_gene: -
v_gene: TRBV7-9
CDR3aa: CASSFPKGHGYTF
CDR3nt: TGTGCCAGCAGCTTTCCTAAGGGTCATGGCTACACCTTC

j_gene: TRBJ1-2
len: 15
abundance: many
d_gene: TRBD1
v_gene: TRBV5-1
CDR3aa: CASSLALQGQYGYTF
CDR3nt: TGCGCCAGCAGCTTGGCCCTTCAGGGACAGTATGGCTACACCTTC

j_gene: TRBJ2-3
len: 16
abundance: many
d_gene: -
v_gene: TRBV7-2
CDR3aa: CASSSWGRSTTDTQYF
CDR3nt: TGTGCCAGCAGCTCCTGGGGACGCTCGACCACAGATACGCAGTATTTT

j_gene: TRBJ1-1
len: 15
abundance: few
d_gene: -
v_gene: TRBV4-2
CDR3aa: CASSQDGGAYFEAFF
CDR3nt: TGTGCCAGCAGCCAAGACGGGGGAGCCTACTTCGAAGCTTTCTTT

j_gene: TRBJ2-6
len: 15
abundance: many
d_gene: -
v_gene: TRBV5-1
CDR3aa: CASRRTGDGANVLTF
CDR3nt: TGCGCCAGCAGACGTACAGGTGACGGGGCCAACGTCCTGACTTTC

j_gene: TRBJ1-4
len: 13
abundance: many
d_gene: -
v_gene: TRBV20-1
CDR3aa: CSARTATNEKLFF
CDR3nt: TGCAGTGCCAGGACAGCAACTAATGAAAAACTGTTTTTT

j_gene: TRBJ2-5
len: 12
abundance: many
d_gene: -
v_gene: TRBV20-1
CDR3aa: CSASKVQETQYF
CDR3nt: TGCAGTGCTAGTAAGGTTCAAGAGACCCAGTACTTC

j_gene: TRBJ1-2
len: 13
abundance: -
d_gene: -
v_gene: TRBV12-3/TRBV12-4
CDR3aa: CASSLGSQNTYTF
CDR3nt: TGTGCCAGCAGTTTAGGGAGCCAGAACACCTACACCTTC

j_gene: TRBJ1-5
len: 20
abundance: -
d_gene: -
v_gene: TRBV21-1
CDR3aa: CASSKGRDRTTRYSNQPQHF
CDR3nt: TGTGCCAGCAGCAAAGGGAGGGACAGGACAACCCGTTATAGCAATCAGCCCCAGCATTTT

j_gene: TRBJ1-4
len: 15
abundance: many
d_gene: -
v_gene: TRBV25-1
CDR3aa: CASSTRPSTNEKLFF
CDR3nt: TGTGCCAGCAGTACGAGGCCCTCAACTAATGAAAAACTGTTTTTT

j_gene: TRBJ2-7
len: 13
abundance: medium-sized
d_gene: -
v_gene: TRBV7-2
CDR3aa: CASSFGHTGEQYF
CDR3nt: TGTGCCAGCAGCTTTGGTCATACGGGCGAGCAGTACTTC

j_gene: TRBJ2-5
len: 12
abundance: many
d_gene: -
v_gene: TRBV3-1
CDR3aa: CASRNPQETQYF
CDR3nt: TGTGCCAGCAGGAACCCGCAAGAGACCCAGTACTTC

j_gene: TRBJ2-5
len: 14
abundance: many
d_gene: TRBD1
v_gene: TRBV19
CDR3aa: CASSRTGGLIAQYF
CDR3nt: TGTGCCAGTAGTAGGACAGGTGGCTTAATAGCCCAGTACTTC

j_gene: TRBJ2-2
len: 17
abundance: many
d_gene: TRBD2
v_gene: TRBV4-1
CDR3aa: CASSKLSSGGATGELFF
CDR3nt: TGCGCCAGCAGCAAACTATCTAGCGGGGGGGCGACCGGGGAGCTGTTTTTT

j_gene: TRBJ2-3
len: 17
abundance: few
d_gene: TRBD2
v_gene: TRBV5-1
CDR3aa: CASREIAGVFRTDTQYF
CDR3nt: TGCGCCAGCCGGGAAATAGCGGGGGTTTTCCGCACAGATACGCAGTATTTT

j_gene: TRBJ1-1
len: 13
abundance: few
d_gene: -
v_gene: TRBV29-1
CDR3aa: CSVVSGVNTEAFF
CDR3nt: TGCAGCGTTGTATCGGGGGTGAACACTGAAGCTTTCTTT

j_gene: TRBJ2-1
len: 13
abundance: -
d_gene: -
v_gene: TRBV6-1
CDR3aa: CASTRAPDNEQFF
CDR3nt: TGTGCCAGTACCCGGGCCCCAGACAATGAGCAGTTCTTC

j_gene: TRBJ1-5
len: 15
abundance: few
d_gene: -
v_gene: TRBV5-1
CDR3aa: CASSLVGGTGQPQHF
CDR3nt: TGCGCCAGCAGCTTGGTTGGGGGGACGGGTCAGCCCCAGCATTTT

j_gene: TRBJ2-2
len: 12
abundance: -
d_gene: -
v_gene: TRBV27
CDR3aa: CASSVYTGELFF
CDR3nt: TGTGCCAGCAGTGTTTACACCGGGGAGCTGTTTTTT

j_gene: TRBJ2-7
len: 13
abundance: many
d_gene: TRBD2
v_gene: TRBV20-1
CDR3aa: CSAMASGGYEQYF
CDR3nt: TGCAGTGCTATGGCTAGCGGGGGCTACGAGCAGTACTTC

j_gene: TRBJ1-6
len: 15
abundance: medium-sized
d_gene: -
v_gene: TRBV10-2
CDR3aa: CASSAMNNYNSPLHF
CDR3nt: TGCGCCAGCAGCGCCATGAACAACTATAATTCACCCCTCCACTTT